These T cell receptor beta chains were read from a single sample in a study of PD-1 blockade in mismatch repair-deficient tumors. Assay: immunoSEQ multiplex PCR; the TCRdb copy retains only in-frame clones and omits some. This table has some 120,000 clones, 70% to 90% appearing once. Sample: peripheral blood, taken 44 weeks after starting pembrolizumab. The source of these receptors is an adult with mismatch repair-deficient cancer. Each CDR3 is given with its conserved first and last residue. The order of the fields is D gene, J gene, clone size, V gene, CDR3 DNA, CDR3 protein. The D gene is left open where the match is weak. Not every row has a clone size; where given, it reads once, few, many or a size class.

d_call: TRBD2
j_call: TRBJ2-5
clone_size: NA
v_call: TRBV4-1
cdr3_nt: TGCGCCAGCAGCCAAGAAGCGGCCGGGGGGGAGACCCAGTACTTC
cdr3_aa: CASSQEAAGGETQYF

d_call: TRBD1
j_call: TRBJ2-7
clone_size: NA
v_call: TRBV5-1
cdr3_nt: TGCGCCAGCACCGCCCATGGGACAGGGGGTACGTACGAGCAGTACTTC
cdr3_aa: CASTAHGTGGTYEQYF

d_call: TRBD1
j_call: TRBJ2-2
clone_size: NA
v_call: TRBV6-1
cdr3_nt: TGTGCCAGCCAAGGGGGCCCCCCGAACACCGGGGAGCTGTTTTTT
cdr3_aa: CASQGGPPNTGELFF

d_call: NA
j_call: TRBJ2-7
clone_size: NA
v_call: TRBV2
cdr3_nt: TGTGCCAGCAGTGACAGCGGGCCGTACGAGCAGTACTTC
cdr3_aa: CASSDSGPYEQYF

d_call: TRBD1
j_call: TRBJ1-2
clone_size: NA
v_call: TRBV19
cdr3_nt: TGTGCCAGTACCGGGGACAGGGCGGGCTACACCTTC
cdr3_aa: CASTGDRAGYTF

d_call: NA
j_call: TRBJ2-5
clone_size: once
v_call: TRBV9
cdr3_nt: TGTGCCAGCAGCGTAATCGGGGGCGGAGAGACCCAGTACTTC
cdr3_aa: CASSVIGGGETQYF

d_call: TRBD1
j_call: TRBJ2-1
clone_size: NA
v_call: TRBV10-3
cdr3_nt: TGTGCCATCAGTGCGGTGACAGGGAACGATGAGCAGTTCTTC
cdr3_aa: CAISAVTGNDEQFF

d_call: TRBD2
j_call: TRBJ2-7
clone_size: NA
v_call: TRBV4-1
cdr3_nt: TGCGCCAGCAGCCAAAGAAGGGGACTAGAGGACAACGAGCAGTACTTC
cdr3_aa: CASSQRRGLEDNEQYF

d_call: TRBD2
j_call: TRBJ2-1
clone_size: NA
v_call: TRBV11-2
cdr3_nt: TGTGCCAGCAGCTTAGAGCTAGCGGGCTACAATGAGCAGTTCTTC
cdr3_aa: CASSLELAGYNEQFF

d_call: NA
j_call: TRBJ2-7
clone_size: NA
v_call: TRBV4-1
cdr3_nt: TGCGCCAGCAGCTACAGGGACTCCTACGAGCAGTACTTC
cdr3_aa: CASSYRDSYEQYF

d_call: NA
j_call: TRBJ2-7
clone_size: NA
v_call: TRBV4-1
cdr3_nt: TGCGCCAGCAGCCAAGTCCTCGGCTCCTACGAGCAGTACTTC
cdr3_aa: CASSQVLGSYEQYF

d_call: NA
j_call: TRBJ2-2
clone_size: NA
v_call: TRBV29-1
cdr3_nt: TGCAGCGTTGAAGTGGGGGATGAGAACACCGGGGAGCTGTTTTTT
cdr3_aa: CSVEVGDENTGELFF

d_call: NA
j_call: TRBJ2-4
clone_size: NA
v_call: TRBV7-5
cdr3_nt: TGTGTCAGAAGCTTACGGTGCAGAGTAGCCAAAAACATTCAGTACTTC
cdr3_aa: CVRSLRCRVAKNIQYF

d_call: NA
j_call: TRBJ1-2
clone_size: once
v_call: TRBV5-6
cdr3_nt: TGTGCCAGCAGCTTGGAAACAGGGCCCCCGGCTGGCTACACCTTC
cdr3_aa: CASSLETGPPAGYTF

d_call: NA
j_call: TRBJ2-5
clone_size: NA
v_call: TRBV19
cdr3_nt: TGTGCCAGTAAGGGGGAGGGGTACCAAGAGACCCAGTACTTC
cdr3_aa: CASKGEGYQETQYF

d_call: NA
j_call: TRBJ2-7
clone_size: once
v_call: TRBV23-1
cdr3_nt: TGCGCCAGCAGTCAAGCAATCAATGGGAGCACCTCCTACGAGCAGTACTTC
cdr3_aa: CASSQAINGSTSYEQYF

d_call: TRBD2
j_call: TRBJ2-7
clone_size: NA
v_call: TRBV29-1
cdr3_nt: TGCAGCGTTGAAGGGACTAGCGGGGGGTACGAGCAGTACTTC
cdr3_aa: CSVEGTSGGYEQYF

d_call: NA
j_call: TRBJ1-2
clone_size: few
v_call: TRBV20-1
cdr3_nt: TGCAGTGCTAGAGAGGGGCAAAGCTACACCTTC
cdr3_aa: CSAREGQSYTF

d_call: TRBD2
j_call: TRBJ2-1
clone_size: NA
v_call: TRBV19
cdr3_nt: TGTGCCAGTAGCGGACTAGCGGGAGGGGGATACAGTGGCAATGAGCAGTTCTTC
cdr3_aa: CASSGLAGGGYSGNEQFF

d_call: NA
j_call: TRBJ2-4
clone_size: NA
v_call: TRBV11-2
cdr3_nt: TGTGCCAGCAGCTTAGATTGGAAATCAGCCAAAAACATTCAGTACTTC
cdr3_aa: CASSLDWKSAKNIQYF

d_call: NA
j_call: TRBJ2-1
clone_size: NA
v_call: TRBV9
cdr3_nt: TGTGCCAGCAGCCTTTATAATGAGCAGTTCTTC
cdr3_aa: CASSLYNEQFF

d_call: NA
j_call: TRBJ2-3
clone_size: NA
v_call: TRBV28
cdr3_nt: TGTGCCAGCAAAAACCACAGGGGGCAGTCTAGCGGGCGAAGCACAGATACGCAGTATTTT
cdr3_aa: CASKNHRGQSSGRSTDTQYF

d_call: NA
j_call: TRBJ2-3
clone_size: NA
v_call: TRBV4-2
cdr3_nt: TGTGCCAGCAGCCAGGGCTTCACAGAAGATACGCAGTATTTT
cdr3_aa: CASSQGFTEDTQYF

d_call: TRBD1
j_call: TRBJ2-2
clone_size: NA
v_call: TRBV2
cdr3_nt: TGTGCCAGCAGTGTCCCCCAGGGGGCTAGTGGGGAGCTGTTTTTT
cdr3_aa: CASSVPQGASGELFF

d_call: TRBD2
j_call: TRBJ2-7
clone_size: NA
v_call: TRBV11-1
cdr3_nt: TGTGCCAGCAGCGCCGAGCGGACTAGCGCGAAACCCTACGAGCAGTACTTC
cdr3_aa: CASSAERTSAKPYEQYF

d_call: NA
j_call: TRBJ2-2
clone_size: NA
v_call: TRBV2
cdr3_nt: TGTGCCAGCAGTGTTGACGGGGCCGGGGAGCTGTTTTTT
cdr3_aa: CASSVDGAGELFF

d_call: TRBD1
j_call: TRBJ2-7
clone_size: NA
v_call: TRBV2
cdr3_nt: TGTGCCGGGACAGGGGTCCTCTACGAGCAGTACTTC
cdr3_aa: CAGTGVLYEQYF

d_call: NA
j_call: TRBJ1-4
clone_size: NA
v_call: TRBV4-1
cdr3_nt: TGCGCCAGCAGCCAAACCAGGGGTATTAATGAAAAACTGTTTTTT
cdr3_aa: CASSQTRGINEKLFF

d_call: NA
j_call: TRBJ2-2
clone_size: NA
v_call: TRBV12-5
cdr3_nt: TGTGCTAGTGGAGCCGACCGAACTTCGGGCACCGGGGAGCTGTTTTTT
cdr3_aa: CASGADRTSGTGELFF

d_call: NA
j_call: TRBJ1-4
clone_size: NA
v_call: TRBV6-5
cdr3_nt: TGTGCCAGCAGTTACGGGGGGGCTAATGAAAAACTGTTTTTT
cdr3_aa: CASSYGGANEKLFF

d_call: TRBD1
j_call: TRBJ1-3
clone_size: NA
v_call: TRBV5-6
cdr3_nt: TGTGCCAGCAGCTTGGAAGCCGGGACAGGGCCTGGAAACACCATATATTTT
cdr3_aa: CASSLEAGTGPGNTIYF

d_call: NA
j_call: TRBJ1-2
clone_size: NA
v_call: TRBV19
cdr3_nt: TGTGCCAGTAGTATGGAGGGGAACTATGGCTACACCTTC
cdr3_aa: CASSMEGNYGYTF

d_call: TRBD1
j_call: TRBJ2-2
clone_size: NA
v_call: TRBV5-8
cdr3_nt: TGTGCCAGCAGCCGGACAGGGGCGAACACCGGGGAGCTGTTTTTT
cdr3_aa: CASSRTGANTGELFF

d_call: NA
j_call: TRBJ1-2
clone_size: NA
v_call: TRBV23-1
cdr3_nt: TGCGCCAGCAGTCTTTTCGGGGGACTTGATGGCTACACCTTC
cdr3_aa: CASSLFGGLDGYTF

d_call: TRBD1
j_call: TRBJ2-7
clone_size: NA
v_call: TRBV5-1
cdr3_nt: TGCGCCAGCAGCGAGGGACAGCACTACGAGCAGTACTTC
cdr3_aa: CASSEGQHYEQYF

d_call: NA
j_call: TRBJ1-1
clone_size: NA
v_call: TRBV29-1
cdr3_nt: TGCAGCGTTGAAAAGAACACTGAAGCTTTCTTT
cdr3_aa: CSVEKNTEAFF

d_call: NA
j_call: TRBJ2-7
clone_size: NA
v_call: TRBV27
cdr3_nt: TGTGCCAGCAGTTTATCGGGAGGACCCTACGAGCAGTACTTC
cdr3_aa: CASSLSGGPYEQYF

d_call: NA
j_call: TRBJ2-7
clone_size: once
v_call: TRBV11-3
cdr3_nt: TGTGCCAGCAGCGTCGGTATAGCCTACGAGCAGTACTTC
cdr3_aa: CASSVGIAYEQYF

d_call: NA
j_call: TRBJ2-7
clone_size: NA
v_call: TRBV4-3
cdr3_nt: TGCGCCAGCAGCCAAGGTCCAGACTCCTACGAGCAGTACTTC
cdr3_aa: CASSQGPDSYEQYF

d_call: NA
j_call: TRBJ1-1
clone_size: NA
v_call: TRBV5-5
cdr3_nt: TGTGCCAGCAGCCGGCCGGGCACCTCGAACACTGAAGCTTTCTTT
cdr3_aa: CASSRPGTSNTEAFF

d_call: NA
j_call: TRBJ2-7
clone_size: NA
v_call: TRBV13
cdr3_nt: TGTGCCAGCAGCAACCGGGACACATCCTACGAGCAGTACTTC
cdr3_aa: CASSNRDTSYEQYF

d_call: NA
j_call: TRBJ1-5
clone_size: NA
v_call: TRBV7-9
cdr3_nt: TGTGCCAGCAGCCCAGACGGTAGCAATCAGCCCCAGCATTTT
cdr3_aa: CASSPDGSNQPQHF

d_call: NA
j_call: TRBJ2-5
clone_size: once
v_call: TRBV7-8
cdr3_nt: TGTGCCAGCAGCCACCCCGCGGACAAAGAGACCCAGTACTTC
cdr3_aa: CASSHPADKETQYF

d_call: NA
j_call: TRBJ2-1
clone_size: NA
v_call: TRBV5-6
cdr3_nt: TGTGCCAGCAGCTTGGCCGTTTATGAGCAGTTCTTC
cdr3_aa: CASSLAVYEQFF

d_call: NA
j_call: TRBJ1-5
clone_size: NA
v_call: TRBV18
cdr3_nt: TGTGCCAGCTCACCAGTGATGGGTTATCAGCCCCAGCATTTT
cdr3_aa: CASSPVMGYQPQHF

d_call: TRBD2
j_call: TRBJ2-1
clone_size: once
v_call: TRBV30
cdr3_nt: TGTGCCTGGAGTGTACGGGGGGGCCCCTACAATGAGCAGTTCTTC
cdr3_aa: CAWSVRGGPYNEQFF

d_call: TRBD1
j_call: TRBJ2-5
clone_size: NA
v_call: TRBV9
cdr3_nt: TGTGCCAGCAGCACAAGGACAGGGTGGGGTGAGACCCAGTACTTC
cdr3_aa: CASSTRTGWGETQYF

d_call: NA
j_call: TRBJ2-4
clone_size: NA
v_call: TRBV18
cdr3_nt: TGTGCCAGCGCCGGACAAGGAGGGGGAATAGCCAAAAACATTCAGTACTTC
cdr3_aa: CASAGQGGGIAKNIQYF

d_call: NA
j_call: TRBJ2-1
clone_size: NA
v_call: TRBV15
cdr3_nt: TGTGCCACCAGCAGAGTCAACAATGAGCAGTTCTTC
cdr3_aa: CATSRVNNEQFF

d_call: NA
j_call: TRBJ1-2
clone_size: few
v_call: TRBV9
cdr3_nt: TGTGCCAGCAGCGCCCTAAGGAACGGCTACACCTTC
cdr3_aa: CASSALRNGYTF